This entry lists 8 T cell receptor beta chains sequenced from one sample in a study of T cells after posttransplantation cyclophosphamide. Profiling relied on immunoSEQ multiplex PCR, and the TCRdb table lists in-frame clones only, not all of them. The sample has around 50,000 clones, 92% seen once. What was sequenced was PBMCs. Receptors originate from a woman in her 50s in good health and a related stem cell transplant donor.

This sequence joins TRBV6-1 and TRBJ2-2; D is perhaps TRBD1 (6 bases). The V end was cut by 3 bases, the J end by 7 bases, with 9 bases between. The germline CDR1 and CDR2 sequences are MNHNS and SASEGT. This CDR3 is built from 13 residues. In DNA form, the CDR3 reads TGTGCCAGCAGTGATCCCAGGGGCGGGGAGCTGTTTTTT. Translation: CASSDPRGGELFF.

This chain's CDR3 is CASSFGQGLYEQYF. In DNA, the CDR3 is TGCGCCAGCAGCTTCGGACAGGGACTATACGAGCAGTACTTC. The chain links TRBV5-1 to TRBJ2-7; the D gene is possibly TRBD1 (8 bases). In germline, CDR1 is SGHRS, CDR2 YFSETQ. The CDR3 has 14 amino acids. Trimming removed 2 bases at V and 4 bases at J, with 13 bases between. Complete variable domain (other parts from reference TRBV5-1 and TRBJ2-7): KAGVTQTPRYLIKTRGQQVTLSCSPISGHRSVSWYQQTPGQGLQFLFEYFSETQRNKGNFPGRFSGRQFSNSRSEMNVSTLELGDSALYLCASSFGQGLYEQYFGPGTRLTVT.

The chain links TRBV14 to TRBJ2-4, with D perhaps matching TRBD1 (5 bases). This CDR3 has 15 amino acids. Germline V CDR1 and CDR2: SGHDN, FVKESK. V gave up 4 bases and J gave up 2 bases, with 12 bases separating them. The CDR3 coding sequence is TGTGCCAGCAGCCCTCAAGGGGTGCCCAAAAACATTCAGTACTTC. This encodes CASSPQGVPKNIQYF.

The chain employs TRBV28 and TRBJ2-7; 7 bases line up with TRBD1. With 8 bases clipped from V and 2 bases from J, the junction kept 6 bases outside the gene matches. Germline loops: CDR1 MDHEN, CDR2 SYDVKM. The CDR3 consists of 13 residues. DNA for the CDR3: TGTGCCAGCGTTCCAGGGGGACCCTACGAGCAGTACTTC. The encoded protein is CASVPGGPYEQYF.

The rearrangement uses TRBV6-5 and TRBJ2-7; 8 positions agree with TRBD1. The CDR3 has 12 residues. The ends lost 6 bases at V and 5 bases at J; junction bases unmatched: 3. From germline, CDR1 is MNHEY and CDR2 SVGAGI. The DNA for the CDR3 is TGTGCCAGCAGCCAGACAGGGGACGAGCAGTACTTC. Amino acids: CASSQTGDEQYF.

The chain joins TRBV21-1 to TRBJ1-6; TRBD1 is the table's D call and was not checked against the DNA. TRBV21-1 is an annotated pseudogene. The CDR3 covers 16 residues. CDR3 sequence: CASSKVRQNYNSPLHF. The CDR3 DNA reads as TGTGCCAGCAGCAAAGTTCGCCAGAACTATAATTCACCCCTCCACTTT.

V gene TRBV5-6 combines with J gene TRBJ2-7; D unresolved. Germline V gene lookup returns CDR1 SGHDT and CDR2 YYEEEE. The CDR3 is made up of 13 amino acids. Between the trimmed V and J ends, which lost 5 bases and 0 bases, there was a span of 9 bases. The CDR3 bases are TGTGCCAGCAGAATTCTGAGCTCCTACGAGCAGTACTTC. Translated: CASRILSSYEQYF. Full variable domain (remainder filled in from reference TRBV5-6 and TRBJ2-7): DAGVTQSPTHLIKTRGQQVTLRCSPKSGHDTVSWYQQALGQGPQFIFQYYEEEERQRGNFPDRFSGHQFPNYSSELNVNALLLGDSALYLCASRILSSYEQYFGPGTRLTVT.

The chain recombines TRBV5-1 with TRBJ2-3; D not certain. V lost 5 bases to trimming and J lost 6 bases, with 10 bases between them. The CDR3 has 12 residues. Germline values: CDR1 SGHRS, CDR2 YFSETQ. The CDR3 loop is CASRSMSDTQYF. CDR3 coding DNA: TGCGCCAGCAGATCTATGTCTGATACGCAGTATTTT.